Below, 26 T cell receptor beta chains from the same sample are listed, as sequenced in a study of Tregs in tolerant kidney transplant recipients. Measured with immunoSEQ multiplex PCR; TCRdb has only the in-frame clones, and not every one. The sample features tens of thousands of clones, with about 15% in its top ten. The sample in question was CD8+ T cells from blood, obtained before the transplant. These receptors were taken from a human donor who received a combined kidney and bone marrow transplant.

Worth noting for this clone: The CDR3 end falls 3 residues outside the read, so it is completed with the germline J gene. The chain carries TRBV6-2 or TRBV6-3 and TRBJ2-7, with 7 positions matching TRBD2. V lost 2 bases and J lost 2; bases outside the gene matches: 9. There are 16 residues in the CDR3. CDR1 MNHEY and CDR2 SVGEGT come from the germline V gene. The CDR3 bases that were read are TGTGCCAGCAGTTACAGGGCGGGAGAGATCCCCTACGAG. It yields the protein CASSYRAGEIPYE. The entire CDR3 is CASSYRAGEIPYEQYF.

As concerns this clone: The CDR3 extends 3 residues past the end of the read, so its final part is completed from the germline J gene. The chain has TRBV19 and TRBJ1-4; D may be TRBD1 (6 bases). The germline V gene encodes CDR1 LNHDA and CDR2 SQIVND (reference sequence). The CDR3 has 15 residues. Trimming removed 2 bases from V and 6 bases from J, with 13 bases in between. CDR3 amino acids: CASSIQGSGDEKLFF. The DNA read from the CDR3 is TGTGCCAGTAGTATACAGGGGAGCGGGGATGAAAAA. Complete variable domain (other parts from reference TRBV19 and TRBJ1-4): DGGITQSPKYLFRKEGQNVTLSCEQNLNHDAMYWYRQDPGQGLRLIYYSQIVNDFQKGDIAEGYSVSREKKESFPLTVTSAQKNPTAFYLCASSIQGSGDEKLFFGSGTQLSVL.

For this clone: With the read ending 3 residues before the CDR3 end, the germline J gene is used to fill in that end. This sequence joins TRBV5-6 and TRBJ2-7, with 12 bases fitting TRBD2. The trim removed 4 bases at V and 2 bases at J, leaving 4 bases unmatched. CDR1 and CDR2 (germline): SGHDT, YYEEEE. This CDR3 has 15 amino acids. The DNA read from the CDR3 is TGTGCCAGCAGCGCCGGACTAGCGGGACCCTACGAG. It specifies CASSAGLAGPYE. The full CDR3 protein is CASSAGLAGPYEQYF.

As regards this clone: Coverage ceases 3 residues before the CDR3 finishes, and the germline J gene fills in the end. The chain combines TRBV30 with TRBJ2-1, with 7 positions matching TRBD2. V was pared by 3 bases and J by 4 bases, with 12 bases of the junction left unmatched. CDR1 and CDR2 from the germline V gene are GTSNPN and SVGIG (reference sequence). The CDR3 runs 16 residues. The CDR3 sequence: CAWSPRGASGYNEQFF. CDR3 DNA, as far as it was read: TGTGCCTGGAGCCCCCGAGGGGCTAGCGGATACAATGAG.

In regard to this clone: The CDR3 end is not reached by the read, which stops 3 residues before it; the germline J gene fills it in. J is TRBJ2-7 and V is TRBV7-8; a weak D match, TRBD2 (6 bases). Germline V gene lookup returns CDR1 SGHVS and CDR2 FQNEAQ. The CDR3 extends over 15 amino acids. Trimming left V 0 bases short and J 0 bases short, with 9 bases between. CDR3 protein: CASSLAWRDSYEQYF. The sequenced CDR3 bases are TGTGCCAGCAGCTTAGCTTGGCGGGACTCCTACGAG.

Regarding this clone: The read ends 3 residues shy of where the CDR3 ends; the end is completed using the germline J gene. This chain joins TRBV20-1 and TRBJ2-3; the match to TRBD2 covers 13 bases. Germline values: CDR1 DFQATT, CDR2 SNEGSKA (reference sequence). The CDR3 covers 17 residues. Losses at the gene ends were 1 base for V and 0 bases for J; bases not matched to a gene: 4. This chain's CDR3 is CSARAGLAGASTDTQYF. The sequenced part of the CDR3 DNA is TGCAGTGCTAGAGCAGGACTAGCGGGGGCTAGCACAGATACG.

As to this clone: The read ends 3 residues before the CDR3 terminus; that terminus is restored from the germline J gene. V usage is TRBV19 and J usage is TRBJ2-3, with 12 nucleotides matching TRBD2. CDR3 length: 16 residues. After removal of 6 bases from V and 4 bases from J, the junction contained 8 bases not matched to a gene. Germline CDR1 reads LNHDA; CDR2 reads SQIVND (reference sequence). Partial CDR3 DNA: TGTGCCAGTAGACCCTTATCTAGCGGGAGGGCAGATACG. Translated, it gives CASRPLSSGRADT. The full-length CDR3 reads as CASRPLSSGRADTQYF.

The CDR3 is CASSFTGMETQYF. The CDR3 DNA, read in part, is TGTGCCAGCAGCTTCACAGGGATGGAGACC. The chain couples TRBV7-3 to TRBJ2-5; tentatively, D is TRBD1 (6 bases). Coverage ceases 3 residues before the CDR3 finishes, and the germline J gene fills in the end. Germline V lookup: CDR1 SGHTA, CDR2 FQGTGA. Trimming removed 3 bases at V and 5 bases at J, with 10 bases between. This CDR3 is 13 amino acids long.

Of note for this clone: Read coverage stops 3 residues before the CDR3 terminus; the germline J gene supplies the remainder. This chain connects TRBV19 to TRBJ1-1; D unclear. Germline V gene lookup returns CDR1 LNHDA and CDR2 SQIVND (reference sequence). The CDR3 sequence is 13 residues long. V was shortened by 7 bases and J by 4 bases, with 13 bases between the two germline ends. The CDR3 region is CASKEGQATEAFF. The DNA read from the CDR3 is TGTGCCAGTAAGGAGGGCCAGGCCACTGAA.

The sequenced CDR3 bases are TGCAGCGTAGAAAACGGGGGAAACACC. It translates to CSVENGGNT. In full, the CDR3 reads CSVENGGNTIYF. The chain joins TRBV29-1 to TRBJ1-3; D uncertain. The read ends 3 residues before the CDR3 terminus; that terminus is restored from the germline J gene. The CDR3 runs 12 residues. Germline-derived CDR1 and CDR2 are SQVTM and ANQGSEA. The V end lost 6 bases, the J end lost 4 bases, and 10 bases lay between the germline ends.

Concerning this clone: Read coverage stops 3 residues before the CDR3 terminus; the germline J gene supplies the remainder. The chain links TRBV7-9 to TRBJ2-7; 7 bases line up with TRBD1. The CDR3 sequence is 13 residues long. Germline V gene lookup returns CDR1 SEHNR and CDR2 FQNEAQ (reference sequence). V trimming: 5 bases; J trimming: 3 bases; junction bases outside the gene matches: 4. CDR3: CASSETGLYEQYF. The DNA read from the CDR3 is TGTGCCAGCAGCGAGACAGGGCTCTACGAG.

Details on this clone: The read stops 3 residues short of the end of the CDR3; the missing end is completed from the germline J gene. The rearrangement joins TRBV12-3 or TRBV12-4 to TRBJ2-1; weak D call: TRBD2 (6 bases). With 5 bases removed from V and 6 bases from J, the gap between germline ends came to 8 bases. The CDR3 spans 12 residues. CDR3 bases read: TGTGCCAGCAGTCCGACTAGCAATGAG. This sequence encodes CASSPTSNE. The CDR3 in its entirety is CASSPTSNEQFF.

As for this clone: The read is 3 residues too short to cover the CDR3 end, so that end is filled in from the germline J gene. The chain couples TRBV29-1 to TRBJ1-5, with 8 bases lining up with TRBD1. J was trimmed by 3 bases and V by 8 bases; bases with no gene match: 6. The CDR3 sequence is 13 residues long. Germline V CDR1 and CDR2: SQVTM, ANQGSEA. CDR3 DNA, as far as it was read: TGCAGCTTCAGGGGACAGGCCAATCAGCCC. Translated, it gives CSFRGQANQP. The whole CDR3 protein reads CSFRGQANQPQHF.

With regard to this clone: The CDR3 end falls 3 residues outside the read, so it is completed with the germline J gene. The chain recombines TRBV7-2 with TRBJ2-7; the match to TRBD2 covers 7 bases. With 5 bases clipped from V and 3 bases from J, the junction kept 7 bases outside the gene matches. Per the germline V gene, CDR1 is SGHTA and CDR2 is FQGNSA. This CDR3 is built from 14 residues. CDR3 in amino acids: CASSKPGLRYEQYF. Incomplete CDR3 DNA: TGTGCCAGCAGCAAACCGGGACTACGCTACGAG.

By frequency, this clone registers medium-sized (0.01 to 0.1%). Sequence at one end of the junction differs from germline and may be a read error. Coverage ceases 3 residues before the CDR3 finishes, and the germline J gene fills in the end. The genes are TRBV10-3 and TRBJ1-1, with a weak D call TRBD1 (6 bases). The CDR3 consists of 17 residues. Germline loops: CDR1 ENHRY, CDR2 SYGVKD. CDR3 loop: CAISPLTGVIRNAEAFF. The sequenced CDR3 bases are TGTGCCATTTCCCCTCTGACAGGCGTAATCAGGAACGCTGAA.

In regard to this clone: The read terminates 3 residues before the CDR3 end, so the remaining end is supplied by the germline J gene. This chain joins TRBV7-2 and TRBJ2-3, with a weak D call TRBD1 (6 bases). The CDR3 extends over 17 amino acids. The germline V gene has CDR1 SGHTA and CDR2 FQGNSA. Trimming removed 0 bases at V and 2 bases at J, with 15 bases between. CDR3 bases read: TGTGCCAGCAGCTTAGCGGCAGGGGCACGACTCACAGATACG. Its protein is CASSLAAGARLTDT. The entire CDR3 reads CASSLAAGARLTDTQYF.

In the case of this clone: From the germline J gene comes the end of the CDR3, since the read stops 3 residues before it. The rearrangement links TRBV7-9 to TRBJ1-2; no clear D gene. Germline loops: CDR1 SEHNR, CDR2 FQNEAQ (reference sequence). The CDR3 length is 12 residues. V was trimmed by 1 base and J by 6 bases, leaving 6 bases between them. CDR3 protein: CASSLESNGYTF. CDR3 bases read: TGTGCCAGCAGCTTAGAATCAAATGGC.

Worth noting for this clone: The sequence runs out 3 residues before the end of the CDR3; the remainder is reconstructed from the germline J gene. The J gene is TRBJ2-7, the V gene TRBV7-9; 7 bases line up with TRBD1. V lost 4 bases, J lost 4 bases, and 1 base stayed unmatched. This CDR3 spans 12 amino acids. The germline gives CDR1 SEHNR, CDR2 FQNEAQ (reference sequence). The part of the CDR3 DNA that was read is TGTGCCAGCAGCTGGGACAGTTACGAG. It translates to CASSWDSYE. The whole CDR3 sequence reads CASSWDSYEQYF.

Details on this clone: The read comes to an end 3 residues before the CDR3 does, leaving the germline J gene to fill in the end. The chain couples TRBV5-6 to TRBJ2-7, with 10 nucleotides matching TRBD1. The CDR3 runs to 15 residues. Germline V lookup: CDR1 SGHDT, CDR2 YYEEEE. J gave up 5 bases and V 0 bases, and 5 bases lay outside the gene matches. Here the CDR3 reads CASSLGDRGRNEQYF. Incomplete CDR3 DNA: TGTGCCAGCAGCTTGGGTGACAGGGGGCGGAACGAG.

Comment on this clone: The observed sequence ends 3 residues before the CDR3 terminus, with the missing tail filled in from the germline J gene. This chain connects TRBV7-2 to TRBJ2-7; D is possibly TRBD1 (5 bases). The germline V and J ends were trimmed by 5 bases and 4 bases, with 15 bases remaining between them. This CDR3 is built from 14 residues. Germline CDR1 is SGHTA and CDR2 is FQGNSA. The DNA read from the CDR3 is TGTGCCAGCAGCCTGTACAGGACCCCATACGAG. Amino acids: CASSLYRTPYE. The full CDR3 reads CASSLYRTPYEQYF.

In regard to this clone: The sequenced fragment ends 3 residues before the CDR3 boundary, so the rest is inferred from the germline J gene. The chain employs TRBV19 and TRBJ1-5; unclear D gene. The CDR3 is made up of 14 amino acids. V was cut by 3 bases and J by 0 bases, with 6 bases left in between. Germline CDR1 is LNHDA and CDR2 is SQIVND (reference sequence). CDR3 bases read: TGTGCCAGTAGTATCTACGATAGCAATCAGCCC. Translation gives CASSIYDSNQP. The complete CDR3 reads CASSIYDSNQPQHF.

Incomplete CDR3 DNA: TGTGCCAGCAGCTTAGGGGACAGCTCCTACGAG. It translates to CASSLGDSSYE. The full CDR3 reads CASSLGDSSYEQYF. This sequence joins TRBV7-6 and TRBJ2-7; 7 bases are shared with TRBD1. The CDR3 extends 3 residues past the end of the read, so its final part is completed from the germline J gene. The CDR3 covers 14 residues. V was clipped by 1 base and J by 0 bases; unmatched bases: 0. Per the germline V gene, CDR1 is SGHVS and CDR2 is FNYEAQ. The whole variable domain, filled in from reference TRBV7-6 and TRBJ2-7, reads GAGVSQSPRYKVTKRGQDVALRCDPISGHVSLYWYRQALGQGPEFLTYFNYEAQQDKSGLPNDRFSAERPEGSISTLTIQRTEQRDSAMYRCASSLGDSSYEQYFGPGTRLTVT.

CDR3 protein: CASSPLQRERETQYF. The DNA read from the CDR3 is TGTGCCAGTAGTCCCCTGCAGCGGGAGAGGGAGACC. The chain links TRBV19 to TRBJ2-5, with TRBD2 identical over 8 bases. The read gets to within 3 residues of the CDR3 end, and the germline J gene fills in the rest. J gave up 5 bases and V 5 bases, and 10 bases lay outside the gene matches. Germline V lookup: CDR1 LNHDA, CDR2 SQIVND (reference sequence). There are 15 residues in the CDR3.

The part of the CDR3 DNA that was read is TGTGCCAGCAGCCAGGGGGGAGACTACGAG. Encoded protein: CASSQGGDYE. The complete CDR3 sequence is CASSQGGDYEQYF. The chain recombines TRBV7-8 with TRBJ2-7; possible D gene TRBD1, 7 bases. With the read ending 3 residues before the CDR3 end, the germline J gene is used to fill in that end. Trimming took off 5 bases at V and 3 bases at J, with 11 bases between the two ends. Germline V lookup: CDR1 SGHVS, CDR2 FQNEAQ. The length of the CDR3 is 13 residues.

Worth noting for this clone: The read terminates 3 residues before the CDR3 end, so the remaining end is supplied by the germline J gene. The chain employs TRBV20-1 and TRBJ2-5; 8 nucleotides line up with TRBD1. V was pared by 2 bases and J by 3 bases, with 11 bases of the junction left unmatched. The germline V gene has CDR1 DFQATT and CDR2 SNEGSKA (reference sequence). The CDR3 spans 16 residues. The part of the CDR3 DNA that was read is TGCAGTGCTAGACCAGCGACAGGGGCGCACAAAGAGACC. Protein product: CSARPATGAHKET. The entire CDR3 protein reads CSARPATGAHKETQYF.

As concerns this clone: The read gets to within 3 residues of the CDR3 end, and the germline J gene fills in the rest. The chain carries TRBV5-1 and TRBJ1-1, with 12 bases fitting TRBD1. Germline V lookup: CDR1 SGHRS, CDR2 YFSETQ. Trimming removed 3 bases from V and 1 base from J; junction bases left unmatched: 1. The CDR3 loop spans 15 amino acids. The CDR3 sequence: CASSWGQGANTEAFF. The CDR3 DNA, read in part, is TGCGCCAGCAGCTGGGGACAGGGGGCGAACACTGAA.